A selection of T cell receptor beta chains follows, all from one sample in a study of control samples from healthy donors and cancer patients. Libraries were prepared by immunoSEQ multiplex PCR; TCRdb keeps only in-frame clonotypes and omits some of them. The sample has about 120,000 clones, approximately 87% seen once; the top ten hold over 10%. Material: blood. These receptors originate from a man aged 30 to 39 in good health. CDR3s include the opening cysteine and the closing phenylalanine or tryptophan. D genes are given only for firm matches. The size of a clone is reported for some rows only, either as once, few or many, or as a class for expanded clones.

TRBJ1-3 once TRBV7-8 15 NA CASSLFLGAGNTIYF TGTGCCAGCAGCTTATTTCTGGGGGCCGGAAACACCATATATTTT
TRBJ1-1 once TRBV6-5 14 TRBD1 CASSTRTGDLRAFF TGTGCCAGCAGTACGCGGACAGGGGACCTCCGGGCTTTCTTT
TRBJ2-2 once TRBV2 16 TRBD2 CASIGGARSGTGELFF TGTGCCAGCATCGGGGGGGCCCGTTCGGGGACCGGGGAGCTGTTTTTT
TRBJ1-3 NA TRBV11-2 15 NA CASSFTRGAANTIYF TGTGCCAGCAGCTTTACCAGGGGAGCGGCAAACACCATATATTTT
TRBJ1-1 few TRBV5-5 13 NA CASSLDRATEAFF TGTGCCAGCAGCTTGGACAGGGCTACTGAAGCTTTCTTT
TRBJ1-5 NA TRBV27 15 TRBD1 CASRSTGISNQPQHF TGTGCCAGCAGATCGACAGGGATTAGCAATCAGCCCCAGCATTTT
TRBJ2-3 NA TRBV9 19 TRBD2 CASSARLAGDAGSTDTQYF TGTGCCAGCAGCGCCCGACTAGCGGGGGACGCAGGAAGCACAGATACGCAGTATTTT
TRBJ2-4 NA TRBV19 14 NA CASSSRVAKNIQYF TGTGCCAGTAGTTCGCGTGTAGCCAAAAACATTCAGTACTTC
TRBJ1-1 NA TRBV5-1 14 NA CASRLQDLNTEAFF TGCGCCAGCAGACTACAGGATTTGAACACTGAAGCTTTCTTT
TRBJ2-7 NA TRBV6-5 14 TRBD2 CASSLRRDYYEQYF TGTGCCAGCAGCCTCCGCCGGGACTACTACGAGCAGTACTTC
TRBJ2-5 NA TRBV5-8 16 NA CASSLEGGGGKETQYF TGTGCCAGCAGCTTGGAAGGGGGGGGCGGAAAGGAGACCCAGTACTTC
TRBJ1-3 NA TRBV5-6 14 NA CASSLRGLPNTIYF TGTGCCAGCAGCTTGAGGGGACTCCCGAACACCATATATTTT
TRBJ1-6 NA TRBV4-2 13 NA CASSQGGDSPLHF TGTGCCAGCAGCCAGGGGGGGGATTCACCCCTCCACTTT
TRBJ1-4 few TRBV25-1 13 NA CASTGVYNEKLFF TGTGCCAGCACGGGGGTTTATAATGAAAAACTGTTTTTT
TRBJ1-2 NA TRBV28 12 NA CASSLPAYGYTF TGTGCCAGCAGTTTACCGGCGTATGGCTACACCTTC
TRBJ2-1 once TRBV7-3 17 TRBD2 CASSASSGISGYNEQFF TGTGCCAGCAGCGCCTCATCAGGTATTAGCGGGTACAATGAGCAGTTCTTC
TRBJ1-1 NA TRBV4-1 15 NA CASSQVMGGFTEAFF TGCGCCAGCAGCCAAGTTATGGGGGGCTTCACTGAAGCTTTCTTT
TRBJ2-3 NA TRBV20-1 11 NA CSARATDTQYF TGCAGTGCTAGGGCGACAGATACGCAGTATTTT
TRBJ2-3 NA TRBV7-9 15 NA CASSPPGSGTDTQYF TGTGCCAGCAGCCCCCCAGGGTCCGGCACAGATACGCAGTATTTT
TRBJ1-2 NA TRBV4-1 14 NA CASSQEDGGYGYTF TGCGCCAGCAGCCAAGAAGACGGCGGCTATGGCTACACCTTC
TRBJ1-3 NA TRBV12-5 16 NA CASGEPSNRAGNTIYF TGTGCTAGTGGTGAACCGTCCAACAGGGCTGGAAACACCATATATTTT
TRBJ1-5 NA TRBV5-8 15 NA CASSFPGASNQPQHF TGTGCCAGCAGCTTCCCGGGGGCTAGCAATCAGCCCCAGCATTTT
TRBJ1-2 once TRBV5-4 13 TRBD1 CASSRQGTYGYTF TGTGCCAGCAGCCGACAGGGCACCTATGGCTACACCTTC
TRBJ2-7 NA TRBV10-1 12 NA CASSETSYEQYF TGCGCCAGCAGTGAAACCAGCTACGAGCAGTACTTC
TRBJ2-1 NA TRBV27 14 TRBD1 CASSRQGAYNEQFF TGTGCCAGCAGTCGACAGGGTGCCTACAATGAGCAGTTCTTC
TRBJ2-1 NA TRBV19 14 TRBD2 CASALAGGTNEQFF TGTGCCAGTGCACTAGCGGGGGGCACCAATGAGCAGTTCTTC
TRBJ2-3 NA TRBV20-1 15 TRBD2 CSATDPGLGSGTQYF TGCAGTGCTACTGATCCGGGACTAGGCTCGGGGACGCAGTATTTT
TRBJ1-5 NA TRBV7-8 16 NA CASSLAGGAGNQPQHF TGTGCCAGCAGCTTAGCGGGGGGCGCGGGCAATCAGCCCCAGCATTTT
TRBJ1-1 once TRBV12-3/TRBV12-4 13 NA CASSFNRDTEAFF TGTGCCAGCAGTTTCAACAGGGACACTGAAGCTTTCTTT
TRBJ2-5 few TRBV7-2 15 TRBD1 CASFRDRGSSETQYF TGTGCCAGCTTCAGGGACAGGGGCTCGTCCGAGACCCAGTACTTC
TRBJ2-2 NA TRBV7-3 16 NA CASSLFVQGNTGELFF TGTGCCAGCAGCTTATTTGTACAGGGTAACACCGGGGAGCTGTTTTTT
TRBJ2-3 NA TRBV4-2 13 NA CASSFGTQDTQYF TGTGCCAGCAGCTTTGGGACACAGGATACGCAGTATTTT
TRBJ1-1 NA TRBV7-3 14 NA CASSFRGRNTEAFF TGTGCCAGCAGCTTCCGAGGAAGGAACACTGAAGCTTTCTTT
TRBJ2-5 NA TRBV4-1 16 TRBD2 CASSQSPGLGSETQYF TGCGCCAGCAGCCAATCACCCGGACTAGGCTCAGAGACCCAGTACTTC
TRBJ1-5 few TRBV29-1 16 NA CSVAPPGRTDNQPQHF TGCAGCGTTGCGCCCCCGGGGCGGACAGACAATCAGCCCCAGCATTTT
TRBJ1-4 NA TRBV6-5 13 NA CASTPANIWKLFF TGTGCCAGCACCCCGGCCAACATATGGAAACTGTTTTTT
TRBJ1-6 NA TRBV27 15 NA CASRPSGGSISPLHF TGTGCCAGCAGGCCCTCGGGGGGCAGTATCTCACCCCTCCACTTT
TRBJ2-1 NA TRBV28 14 NA CASSFTAGQPFKFF TGTGCCAGCAGTTTCACTGCCGGCCAGCCATTCAAGTTCTTC
TRBJ2-1 NA TRBV2 12 NA CASSVSYNEQFF TGTGCCAGCAGTGTGTCCTACAATGAGCAGTTCTTC
TRBJ1-6 NA TRBV7-9 16 TRBD1 CASSPSDRDHDSPLHF TGTGCCAGCAGCCCCTCGGACAGGGATCATGATTCACCCCTCCACTTT
TRBJ1-1 NA TRBV19 15 NA CASGSQGTMNTEAFF TGTGCCAGTGGCTCGCAGGGTACCATGAACACTGAAGCTTTCTTT
TRBJ1-2 NA TRBV5-4 15 TRBD1 CASSSRDRGHYGYTF TGTGCCAGCAGCTCCCGGGACAGGGGGCACTATGGCTACACCTTC
TRBJ1-2 NA TRBV9 15 NA CASSEGDGPYYGYTF TGTGCCAGCAGCGAGGGGGACGGCCCCTACTATGGCTACACCTTC
TRBJ1-5 few TRBV19 12 NA CASSLIYQPQHF TGTGCCAGTAGTCTCATCTATCAGCCCCAGCATTTT